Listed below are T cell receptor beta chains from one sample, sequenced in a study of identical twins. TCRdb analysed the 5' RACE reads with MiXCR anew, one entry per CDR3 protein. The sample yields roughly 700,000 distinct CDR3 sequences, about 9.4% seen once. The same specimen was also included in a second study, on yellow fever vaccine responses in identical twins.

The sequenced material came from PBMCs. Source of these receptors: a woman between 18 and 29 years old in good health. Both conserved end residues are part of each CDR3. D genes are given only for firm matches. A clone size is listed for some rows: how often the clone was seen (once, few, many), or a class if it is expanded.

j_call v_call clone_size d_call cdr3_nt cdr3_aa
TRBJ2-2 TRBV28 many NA TGTGCCAGCGCCCGCCCAGGGAACAGGAGGATTTCCGGGGAGCTGTTTTTT CASARPGNRRISGELFF
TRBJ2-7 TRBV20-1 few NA TGCAGTGCTAAGGTACAGGACCCTACCTACGAGCAGTACTTC CSAKVQDPTYEQYF
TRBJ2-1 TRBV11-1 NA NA TGTGCCAGCAGCTTCCGGCAGAGCTCCTACAATGAGCAGTTCTTC CASSFRQSSYNEQFF
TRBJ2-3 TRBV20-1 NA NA TGCAGTGCTAGCGATTACAGGGAGAACACAGATACGCAGTATTTT CSASDYRENTDTQYF
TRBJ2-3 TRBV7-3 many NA TGTGCCAGCAGCTTACTGGGGCCCACAGATACGCAGTATTTT CASSLLGPTDTQYF
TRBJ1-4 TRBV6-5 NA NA TGTGCCAGCAGTTACACCCGTAAGAATGAAAAACTGTTTTTT CASSYTRKNEKLFF
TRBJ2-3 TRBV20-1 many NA TGCAGTGCTAGAGATCCCCTGGGGGCGAGCACAGATACGCAGTATTTT CSARDPLGASTDTQYF
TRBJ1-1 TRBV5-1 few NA TGCGCCAGCAGACCCGGCGCGGCTCTTTCGAACACTGAAGCTTTCTTT CASRPGAALSNTEAFF
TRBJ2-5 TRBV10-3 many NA TGTGCCATCAGTCATGGTGCGGGGACCCACCCGCCTTGGACCCAGTACTTC CAISHGAGTHPPWTQYF
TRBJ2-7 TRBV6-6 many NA TGTGCCAGCAGTATCCAGGACATCTACGAGCAGTACTTC CASSIQDIYEQYF
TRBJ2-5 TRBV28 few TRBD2 TGTGCCAGCAGTCCACTAGCGGGGGTTCGTGGGACCCAGTACTTC CASSPLAGVRGTQYF
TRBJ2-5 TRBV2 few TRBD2 TGTGCCAGCAGGACTAGCGGGAGGGTTCAAGAGACCCAGTACTTC CASRTSGRVQETQYF